This TCR beta chain is from a study of blood T cell repertoires in COVID-19. Study-level information: Samples came from the United States, Italy and Spain, spanning acute and convalescent COVID-19.

Method: immunoSEQ multiplex PCR; TCRdb's copy keeps in-frame clones and lacks some. The sample has some 200,000 clones, around 88% seen once. Input material: peripheral blood. This TCR was sampled from a man in his late teens or twenties with active or convalescent COVID-19.

The CDR3 is CASRKDLNNEQFF. The CDR3 DNA sequence: TGTGCCAGCAGGAAAGACTTAAACAATGAGCAGTTCTTC. The chain links TRBV2 to TRBJ2-1, with D hard to call. Germline CDR1 is SNHLY and CDR2 is FYNNEI. The CDR3 is 13 residues long. The germline V and J ends were trimmed by 6 bases and 5 bases, with 11 bases remaining between them.